The entry below gives a single T cell receptor (beta chain) sequence along with its context. This sample is part of a study of T cell responses to AZD1222 COVID-19 vaccine. Generated by immunoSEQ multiplex PCR, the TCRdb table keeps only in-frame clones and is missing some. Altogether 95,000 to 130,000 clones are present, roughly 93% being singletons, with the ten largest covering over 2.5%. This CDR3 spans 17 amino acids. This sequence joins TRBV12-2 and TRBJ2-2. TRBV12-2 is a pseudogene segment. The receptor comes from an adult in good health. The sample consisted of peripheral blood, taken on day 0 of AZD1222 vaccination. The CDR3 loop reads CASRLGLIQANTGELFF. The CDR3 nucleotides read TGTGCAAGTCGCTTAGGTCTGATTCAAGCGAACACCGGGGAGCTGTTTTTT.